This passage covers 20 T cell receptor beta chains from one sample sequenced in a study of control samples from healthy donors and cancer patients. The table came from immunoSEQ multiplex PCR; TCRdb's copy has only in-frame clones and leaves some out. The sample has about 100,000 clones, more than 85% seen once. The specimen sequenced was blood. All receptors derive from a man younger than 30 in good health.

V and J are TRBV18 and TRBJ2-7; no clear D gene. CDR1 is KGHSH and CDR2 is LQKENI in the germline V gene. This CDR3 is built from 14 residues. The V end was cut by 4 bases, the J end by 2 bases, with 12 bases between. The CDR3 nucleotides are TGTGCCAGCTCACGGACGTCAAGCCCCTACGAGCAGTACTTC. Translation gives CASSRTSSPYEQYF.

The V gene is TRBV27, the J gene TRBJ1-1; 7 nucleotides align to TRBD1. V gave up 5 bases and J gave up 3 bases; unmatched junction bases: 9. The CDR3 is made up of 15 amino acids. Looked up from germline, CDR1 is MNHEY and CDR2 is SMNVEV (reference sequence). The CDR3 protein is CASSPLDRDDTEAFF. The CDR3 DNA sequence: TGTGCCAGCAGTCCCCTCGACAGGGATGACACTGAAGCTTTCTTT.

This chain connects TRBV11-2 to TRBJ1-1; TRBD1 might be the D (5 bases). V was clipped by 1 base and J by 6 bases, with 12 bases between them. CDR1 and CDR2 (germline): SGHAT, FQNNGV. The CDR3 has 14 amino acids. The CDR3: CASSLVAGSPEAFF. CDR3 in DNA: TGTGCCAGCAGCTTAGTAGCAGGGAGCCCTGAAGCTTTCTTT.

J is TRBJ1-5 and V is TRBV2; D is ambiguous. Germline V CDR1 and CDR2: SNHLY, FYNNEI. V was cut by 6 bases and J by 4 bases, with 4 bases left in between. The CDR3 has 11 amino acids. CDR3 coding DNA: TGTGCCAGCAGAGTTAATCAGCCCCAGCATTTT. It is translated as CASRVNQPQHF.

The chain couples TRBV29-1 to TRBJ1-2; D ambiguous. With 5 bases removed from V and 5 bases from J, the gap between germline ends came to 12 bases. The germline V gene encodes CDR1 SQVTM and CDR2 ANQGSEA. The CDR3 covers 12 residues. The CDR3: CSVRGSEYGYTF. The DNA of the CDR3 is TGCAGCGTTCGGGGATCCGAATATGGCTACACCTTC.

The chain is built from TRBV6-5 and TRBJ2-2; 11 bases are shared with TRBD1. The CDR3 sequence is 16 residues long. V was clipped by 4 bases and J by 6 bases; unmatched bases: 7. Germline V CDR1 and CDR2: MNHEY, SVGAGI. The CDR3 sequence is CASSSVRGQGAGELFF. The CDR3 DNA sequence: TGTGCCAGCAGTTCAGTCAGGGGACAGGGGGCCGGGGAGCTGTTTTTT.

This clone was seen a single time. DNA of the CDR3: TGTGCCAGCAGCTTAGAGGCGGGGTGGGAGTATGGCTACACCTTC. Translation gives CASSLEAGWEYGYTF. V usage is TRBV11-2 and J usage is TRBJ1-2; the D is unclear. The ends were cut back, 0 bases at V and 5 bases at J, with 13 bases in the middle. The CDR3 is 15 amino acids. Germline V gene data show CDR1 as SGHAT and CDR2 as FQNNGV.

V usage is TRBV2 and J usage is TRBJ2-5; 9 bases agree with TRBD2. With 8 bases clipped from V and 1 base from J, the junction kept 14 bases outside the gene matches. CDR1 SNHLY and CDR2 FYNNEI come from the germline V gene. This CDR3 has 17 residues. The CDR3 DNA follows: TGTGCCAGCGATGTTGAGTTTGCGGGGGGGATCCAAGAGACCCAGTACTTC. The encoded protein is CASDVEFAGGIQETQYF.

The chain carries TRBV30 and TRBJ2-1; D not resolved. Germline V lookup: CDR1 GTSNPN, CDR2 SVGIG (reference sequence). V was trimmed by 1 base and J by 4 bases, leaving 14 bases between them. The CDR3 length is 15 residues. The CDR3 is CAWSAPWGGYNEQFF. The CDR3 DNA sequence: TGTGCCTGGAGTGCACCGTGGGGTGGGTACAATGAGCAGTTCTTC.

The chain links TRBV2 to TRBJ1-4; 9 nucleotides match TRBD1. Germline CDR1 reads SNHLY; CDR2 reads FYNNEI. The CDR3 runs to 13 residues. V lost 6 bases to trimming and J lost 7 bases; unmatched junction nucleotides: 3. The CDR3 DNA follows: TGTGCCAGCAGCGAACAGGGGGCTGAAAAACTGTTTTTT. Translating gives CASSEQGAEKLFF.

This chain joins TRBV25-1 and TRBJ2-5, with 9 positions matching TRBD2. The J segment lost 0 bases and the V segment lost 4 bases, leaving 9 bases of the junction unmatched. The CDR3 loop spans 17 amino acids. The germline CDR1 and CDR2 sequences are MGHDK and SYGVNS. CDR3 sequence: CASSVSATSGYQETQYF. The CDR3, as DNA: TGTGCCAGCAGTGTATCGGCGACTAGCGGATACCAAGAGACCCAGTACTTC.

This chain joins TRBV10-3 and TRBJ1-2; 7 bases map to TRBD1. The CDR3 length is 15 residues. Trimming took 4 bases from V and 2 from J; bases not matched to a gene: 7. The germline CDR1 and CDR2 sequences are ENHRY and SYGVKD. The CDR3 DNA reads TGTGCCATCAGTGTCTCAGGGGGAGAAAACTATGGCTACACCTTC. The encoded protein is CAISVSGGENYGYTF.

The V gene is TRBV11-2, the J gene TRBJ2-1, with a tentative D call TRBD2 (6 bases). The CDR3 totals 14 residues. The germline V and J ends were trimmed by 5 bases and 7 bases, with 15 bases remaining between them. CDR1 and CDR2 from the germline V gene are SGHAT and FQNNGV. This chain's CDR3 is CASSGGGWLNEQFF. The CDR3 DNA is TGTGCCAGCAGCGGTGGGGGGTGGCTTAATGAGCAGTTCTTC.

The chain uses TRBV6-2 or TRBV6-3 and TRBJ2-7, with 8 bases identical to TRBD1. This CDR3 is built from 14 residues. Germline CDR1 MNHEY, CDR2 SVGEGT. Trimming removed 5 bases from V and 3 bases from J; junction bases left unmatched: 6. CDR3 amino acids: CASSGDRGNYEQYF. The CDR3 DNA reads as TGTGCCAGCAGTGGAGACAGGGGTAACTACGAGCAGTACTTC.

This clone has more than one count but fewer than ten. The rearrangement links TRBV7-2 to TRBJ2-7; a possible D gene is TRBD1 (6 bases). The V end was cut by 7 bases, the J end by 1 base, with 20 bases between. This CDR3 contains 16 residues. Per the germline V gene, CDR1 is SGHTA and CDR2 is FQGNSA. The chain's CDR3 is CASTRRVGDTSYEQYF. The CDR3 bases are TGTGCCAGCACCCGTAGGGTAGGGGACACTTCCTACGAGCAGTACTTC.

This chain joins TRBV7-9 and TRBJ2-1; the D gene is possibly TRBD1 (6 bases). V shed 5 bases and J shed 6 bases, with 11 bases lying between them. The germline V gene has CDR1 SEHNR and CDR2 FQNEAQ (reference sequence). CDR3 length: 13 residues. Written as DNA, the CDR3 is TGTGCCAGCAGCCCAGGGGAATTCAATGAGCAGTTCTTC. As protein: CASSPGEFNEQFF.

The chain carries TRBV5-6 and TRBJ2-7; possible D gene TRBD2, 6 bases. The CDR3 is 18 residues long. The germline CDR1 and CDR2 sequences are SGHDT and YYEEEE. V lost 5 bases to trimming and J lost 5 bases, with 29 bases between them. The CDR3 spells CASSPEEGIMTETNEQYF. The CDR3, as DNA: TGTGCCAGCAGTCCCGAGGAGGGAATTATGACTGAGACGAACGAGCAGTACTTC.

The CDR3 protein is CASSPYGNTEAFF. The CDR3 nucleotides read TGTGCCAGCAGCCCTTACGGGAACACTGAAGCTTTCTTT. The chain is built from TRBV12-3 or TRBV12-4 and TRBJ1-1; D gene uncertain. The CDR3 is made up of 13 amino acids. V was shortened by 6 bases and J by 1 base, with 9 bases between the two germline ends.

The rearrangement joins TRBV7-9 to TRBJ2-7; D gene ambiguous. The V end lost 1 base, the J end lost 4 bases, and 14 bases lay between the germline ends. This CDR3 is 15 amino acids long. Germline CDR1 and CDR2: SEHNR and FQNEAQ (reference sequence). The CDR3 DNA reads TGTGCCAGCAGCTTAGGACTCGGTACAAAGTACGAGCAGTACTTC. This gives the protein CASSLGLGTKYEQYF.

This clone was counted between two and nine times. The chain links TRBV7-6 to TRBJ1-2; 9 nucleotides line up with TRBD1. The CDR3 is 15 residues long. V gave up 1 base and J gave up 7 bases; unmatched junction bases: 7. The germline V gene encodes CDR1 SGHVS and CDR2 FNYEAQ. The CDR3: CASSLVEGQGFGYTF. As DNA, the CDR3 is TGTGCCAGCAGCTTAGTCGAGGGACAGGGATTTGGCTACACCTTC.